These 5 T cell receptor beta chains share one sample of origin, sequenced in a study of T cells in Graves' hyperthyroidism and ophthalmopathy. There were TCR beta CDR3 regions amplified from RNA transcripts. HTBI primers drove first-round RT-PCR of the TCR CDR3. TCRdb re-derived calls from the multiplex PCR reads in MiXCR, one entry per CDR3 protein. In the table there are a few hundred thousand distinct CDR3 sequences, 16% of which are singletons. Sequencing input: blood. The origin of the receptors is a woman aged 40 to 49 with Graves' ophthalmopathy.

The chain is built from TRBV27 and TRBJ2-5; tentatively, D is TRBD2 (6 bases). This CDR3 contains 17 residues. The V end was cut by 5 bases, the J end by 1 base, with 20 bases between. CDR1 is MNHEY and CDR2 is SMNVEV in the germline V gene (reference sequence). The CDR3 loop reads CASSGGTLHTSQETQYF. For the CDR3, the DNA is TGTGCCAGCAGTGGAGGGACTCTTCATACGTCCCAAGAGACCCAGTACTTC.

This clonotype was recorded at least ten times. The chain couples TRBV30 to TRBJ1-1; D is undetermined. Trimming pared 3 bases from V and 4 bases from J, leaving 15 bases between. From germline, CDR1 is GTSNPN and CDR2 SVGIG (reference sequence). This CDR3 contains 14 residues. The CDR3: CAWSRGWGGTEAFF. The CDR3 nucleotides are TGTGCCTGGAGCCGGGGTTGGGGTGGCACTGAAGCTTTCTTT.

This clonotype was picked up many times. This chain joins TRBV12-3 or TRBV12-4 and TRBJ1-1; D gene ambiguous. The V end lost 6 bases, the J end lost 4 bases, and 9 bases lay between the germline ends. The CDR3 has 12 amino acids. The CDR3 nucleotides read TGTGCCAGCAGCCCGATTACCACTGAAGCTTTCTTT. Its translation: CASSPITTEAFF.

In this sample, this clonotype turned up many times. The chain couples TRBV29-1 to TRBJ2-5, with D perhaps matching TRBD2 (7 bases). CDR1 and CDR2 from the germline V gene are SQVTM and ANQGSEA. The CDR3 spans 15 residues. With 3 bases removed from V and 0 bases from J, the gap between germline ends came to 14 bases. The CDR3 sequence is CSVDVGGADQETQYF. Here the CDR3 DNA reads TGCAGCGTTGATGTTGGGGGGGCAGACCAAGAGACCCAGTACTTC.

This sequence joins TRBV7-2 and TRBJ2-1; the match to TRBD2 covers 7 bases. The CDR3 has 16 residues. The V and J ends lost 4 bases and 3 bases, in that order; junction bases with no gene match: 9. Germline assignment: CDR1 SGHTA and CDR2 FQGNSA. CDR3 region: CASSSRRGGSYNEQFF. In nucleotides, the CDR3 is TGTGCCAGCAGCTCCCGGCGGGGCGGGAGCTACAATGAGCAGTTCTTC.